The rows below give T cell receptor beta chains drawn from one sample of a study of control samples from healthy donors and cancer patients. The assay was immunoSEQ multiplex PCR, and TCRdb's table has in-frame clones only and misses some. The repertoire holds under 85,000 clones, under 95% seen once, with roughly 1.2% in the top ten. Sequencing was carried out using PBMCs. These receptors were obtained from a woman aged 35 to 49 with lung cancer. Each CDR3 is given without its conserved first and last residue. The order of the fields is CDR3 protein, V gene.

cdr3_aa: ASSPLRQGLEDTEAF; v_call: TRBV27
cdr3_aa: AWSAEDGGINYGYT; v_call: TRBV30
cdr3_aa: ASRDTWTAKNGYT; v_call: TRBV4-1
cdr3_aa: ASSLTGYTEKLF; v_call: TRBV5-1
cdr3_aa: ASSLAGGNIQY; v_call: TRBV12-3/TRBV12-4
cdr3_aa: ASSYIPLGQPQH; v_call: TRBV27
cdr3_aa: ASRQGAMVTEAF; v_call: TRBV6-6
cdr3_aa: ASSLGLDGSSPSYEQY; v_call: TRBV13
cdr3_aa: ASRESGELF; v_call: TRBV2
cdr3_aa: ASSFFVGGGTDTQY; v_call: TRBV7-2
cdr3_aa: ASSLKVLNTEAF; v_call: TRBV5-4
cdr3_aa: ACHRAEVSGVYEQY; v_call: TRBV2
cdr3_aa: ASSLGQGKVYGYT; v_call: TRBV28
cdr3_aa: ASSETSDGGGYT; v_call: TRBV11-3
cdr3_aa: ASSTYRGGYT; v_call: TRBV18
cdr3_aa: ASSLVLKNTEAF; v_call: TRBV7-8
cdr3_aa: ASSQDRYEQY; v_call: TRBV3-1/TRBV3-2
cdr3_aa: ASSLGQGANYGYT; v_call: TRBV5-1